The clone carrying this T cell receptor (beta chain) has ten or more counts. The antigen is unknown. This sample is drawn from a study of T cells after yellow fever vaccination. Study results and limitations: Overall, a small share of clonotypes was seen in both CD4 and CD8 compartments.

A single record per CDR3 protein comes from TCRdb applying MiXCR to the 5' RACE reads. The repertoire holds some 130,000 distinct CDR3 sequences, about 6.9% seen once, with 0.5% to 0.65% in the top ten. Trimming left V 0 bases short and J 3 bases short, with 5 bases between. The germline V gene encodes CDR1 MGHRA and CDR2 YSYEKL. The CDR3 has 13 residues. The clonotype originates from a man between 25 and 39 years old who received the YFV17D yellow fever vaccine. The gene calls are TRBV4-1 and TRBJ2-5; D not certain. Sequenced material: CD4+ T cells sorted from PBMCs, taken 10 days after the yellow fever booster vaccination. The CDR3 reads CASSQEVKETQYF. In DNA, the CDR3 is TGCGCCAGCAGCCAAGAAGTCAAAGAGACCCAGTACTTC.